These T cell receptor beta chains were read from a single sample in a study of blood T cell repertoires in COVID-19. Data came from immunoSEQ multiplex PCR; TCRdb stores just in-frame clones and leaves some out. The profile shows about 100,000 clones, roughly 87% of them singletons. Sample: peripheral blood. Receptors originate from a man aged 25 to 45 in a cohort sampled during active COVID-19. The CDR3 runs from the conserved cysteine through the conserved F or W. D genes are given only for firm matches. Clone size appears in some rows only: once, few, many, or a class for an expanded clone.

j_call,clone_size,v_call,d_call,cdr3_nt,cdr3_aa
TRBJ1-6,NA,TRBV6-5,NA,TGTGCCAGCAGGAGGGATTCTGGTTCACCCCTCCACTTT,CASRRDSGSPLHF
TRBJ2-7,once,TRBV10-1,NA,TGCGCCAGCAGTGAGCGGGACAACTACGAGCAGTACTTC,CASSERDNYEQYF
TRBJ2-5,NA,TRBV5-1,TRBD1,TGCGCCAGCAGCCCAGATGGACAGGGGGCGCAAGAGACCCAGTACTTC,CASSPDGQGAQETQYF
TRBJ2-2,NA,TRBV7-9,TRBD2,TGTGCCAGCAGCCCCACGACTAGCGGGGGGGCGGGCGGGGAGCTGTTTTTT,CASSPTTSGGAGGELFF
TRBJ1-2,NA,TRBV5-1,NA,TGCGCCAGCAGCTTGGACAGGCAAACCTATGGCTACACCTTC,CASSLDRQTYGYTF
TRBJ1-2,NA,TRBV2,TRBD1,TGTGCCAGCAGTGAAGCTCTCAGGGGGTATGGCTACACCTTC,CASSEALRGYGYTF
TRBJ2-1,NA,TRBV2,TRBD2,TGTGCCAGCAGTGCTGCGGGGGGGCCCTATGAGCAGTTCTTC,CASSAAGGPYEQFF
TRBJ1-1,once,TRBV20-1,NA,TGCAGTGCTAGAGATGCAGGGGAAGCTTTCTTT,CSARDAGEAFF
TRBJ2-4,NA,TRBV27,TRBD2,TGTGCCAGCAGTTTGGGCGGGGGGCGAGCCAAAAACATTCAGTACTTC,CASSLGGGRAKNIQYF
TRBJ1-5,once,TRBV19,TRBD1,TGTGCCAGTAGCGGACAGGGGAGCGGGAGCCAGCATTTT,CASSGQGSGSQHF
TRBJ2-6,NA,TRBV30,NA,TGTGCCTGGAGCACCGGCTCTGGGGCCAACGTCCTGACTTTC,CAWSTGSGANVLTF
TRBJ2-7,NA,TRBV19,NA,TGTGCCAGTAGTTATGGACAGTCCTACGAGCAGTACTTC,CASSYGQSYEQYF
TRBJ2-7,NA,TRBV7-8,NA,TGTGCCAGCAGCCAATTCAGTTCCTACGAGCAGTACTTC,CASSQFSSYEQYF
TRBJ2-3,NA,TRBV5-1,NA,TGCGCCAGCAGTTACCCCAGTCCCCCAGATACGCAGTATTTT,CASSYPSPPDTQYF
TRBJ2-1,few,TRBV10-2,NA,TGCGCCACCGGAGGGACAGCAAACAATGAGCAGTTCTTC,CATGGTANNEQFF
TRBJ2-5,NA,TRBV5-4,TRBD1,TGTGCCAGCAGCCCGTGGACAGGGCAAGAGACCCAGTACTTC,CASSPWTGQETQYF
TRBJ1-3,NA,TRBV10-3,NA,TGTGCCACGCGGACAGCCGACTCTGGAAACACCATATATTTT,CATRTADSGNTIYF
TRBJ2-7,NA,TRBV2,NA,TGTGCCAGCAGTACTACCTTCGGAGAGCAGTACTTC,CASSTTFGEQYF
TRBJ2-1,NA,TRBV5-8,NA,TGTGCCAGCAGCTTTGGAGGGGTTAAGAACAATGAGCAGTTCTTC,CASSFGGVKNNEQFF
TRBJ1-2,NA,TRBV19,NA,TGTGCCAGTGGGAGATCATGGGGTGGCTACACCTTC,CASGRSWGGYTF
TRBJ2-7,once,TRBV29-1,NA,TGCAGCGTTGGGGGGGTCCAGATCCTCGAGCAGTACTTC,CSVGGVQILEQYF
TRBJ2-7,once,TRBV7-2,TRBD2,TGTGCCAGCAGCGGGGGGGGACGCGGACCGACCTACGAGCAGTACTTC,CASSGGGRGPTYEQYF
TRBJ2-2,NA,TRBV5-4,NA,TGTGCCAGCAGCCACCCCCGGGGGGGGGAGCTGTTTTTT,CASSHPRGGELFF
TRBJ2-2,NA,TRBV7-2,TRBD2,TGTGCCAGCAGCTTTAGGACTAGCTGGGACACCGGGGAGCTGTTTTTT,CASSFRTSWDTGELFF
TRBJ2-3,NA,TRBV7-3,TRBD2,TGTGCCAGCAGCTTGGGACTAGCGGGGGGGTCAGATACGCAGTATTTT,CASSLGLAGGSDTQYF
TRBJ2-5,NA,TRBV12-2,NA,TGTGCAAGTCGGGGGCGGCAGGGGGCCGGAGAGACCCAGTACTTC,CASRGRQGAGETQYF
TRBJ2-2,NA,TRBV11-2,TRBD2,TGTGCCAGCAGCCCCCCGGGGGGTGTAGCCGGGGAGCTGTTTTTT,CASSPPGGVAGELFF
TRBJ2-5,NA,TRBV9,TRBD2,TGTGCCAGCAGCACAGCGGGGAGCCCCGAAGAGACCCAGTACTTC,CASSTAGSPEETQYF
TRBJ2-2,NA,TRBV7-9,NA,TGTGCCAGCAGCTTACAGGCGAACACCGGGGAGCTGTTTTTT,CASSLQANTGELFF
TRBJ1-6,NA,TRBV21-1,NA,TGTGCCAGCAGCAAAGGGCGAAAAGGGGGACAGGACAGCTCCTATAATTCACCCCTCCACTTT,CASSKGRKGGQDSSYNSPLHF
TRBJ2-7,NA,TRBV7-8,NA,TGTGCCAGCAGCTTTTTTAGTCACGGGGAGCAGTACTTC,CASSFFSHGEQYF
TRBJ2-1,NA,TRBV5-4,NA,TGTGCCAGCAGCTTGCCGGGGGTCACGAATGAGCAGTTCTTC,CASSLPGVTNEQFF
TRBJ2-7,many,TRBV7-2,TRBD1,TGTGCCAGCAGCCAAGGGACAGGGGTGATCCACGAGCAGTACTTC,CASSQGTGVIHEQYF
TRBJ1-5,NA,TRBV19,TRBD1,TGTGCCAGTAGCAGGGGGCTAGGAAGCAATCAGCCCCAGCATTTT,CASSRGLGSNQPQHF
TRBJ2-2,NA,TRBV19,TRBD1,TGTGCCAGTACCTCAACCCGACAGGGTCGGAACACCGGGGAGCTGTTTTTT,CASTSTRQGRNTGELFF
TRBJ1-3,NA,TRBV11-2,NA,TGTGCCAGCAGCTTAGACGGGAGTGGAAACACCATATATTTT,CASSLDGSGNTIYF
TRBJ2-1,once,TRBV23-1,TRBD2,TGCGCCAGCAGTCAATCGAGGTCCGGACTAGCGGGGCCCTTTATTGAGCAGTTCTTC,CASSQSRSGLAGPFIEQFF
TRBJ1-6,few,TRBV18,TRBD1,TGTGCCAGCTCACAGGGACAGGAATCACCCCTCCACTTT,CASSQGQESPLHF
TRBJ2-7,NA,TRBV7-6,TRBD1,TGTGCCAGCAGCTTTTCCCCCGACAGGGCCAGCTCCTACGAGCAGTACTTC,CASSFSPDRASSYEQYF
TRBJ2-7,NA,TRBV5-1,TRBD1,TGCGCCAGCAGCCCGGGACAGGGGATCCACGAGCAGTACTTC,CASSPGQGIHEQYF
TRBJ1-2,NA,TRBV27,TRBD1,TGTGCCAGCAGTTTATCGACAGGGGGCTATGGCTACACCTTC,CASSLSTGGYGYTF